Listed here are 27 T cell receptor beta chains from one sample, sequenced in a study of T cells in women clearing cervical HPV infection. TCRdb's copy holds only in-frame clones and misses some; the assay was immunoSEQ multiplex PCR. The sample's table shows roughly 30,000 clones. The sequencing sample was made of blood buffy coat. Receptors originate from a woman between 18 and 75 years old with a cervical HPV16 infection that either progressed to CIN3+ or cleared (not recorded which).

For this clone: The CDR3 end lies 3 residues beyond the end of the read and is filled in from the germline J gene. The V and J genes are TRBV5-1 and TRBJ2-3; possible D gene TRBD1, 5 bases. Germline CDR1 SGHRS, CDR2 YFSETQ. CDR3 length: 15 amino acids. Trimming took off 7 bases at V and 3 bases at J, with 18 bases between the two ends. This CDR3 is CASAVQGGKTDTQYF. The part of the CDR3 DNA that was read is TGCGCCAGCGCCGTGCAGGGTGGTAAGACAGATACG.

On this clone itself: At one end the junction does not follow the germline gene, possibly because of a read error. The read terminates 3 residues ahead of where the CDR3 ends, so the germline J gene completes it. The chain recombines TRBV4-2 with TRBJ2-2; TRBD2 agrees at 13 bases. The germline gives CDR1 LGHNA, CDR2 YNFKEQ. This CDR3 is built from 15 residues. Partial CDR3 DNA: TGCGCCAGCAGCCTTGGGACTAGCGGGGCCGGGGAG. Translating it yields CASSLGTSGAGE. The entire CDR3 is CASSLGTSGAGELFF.

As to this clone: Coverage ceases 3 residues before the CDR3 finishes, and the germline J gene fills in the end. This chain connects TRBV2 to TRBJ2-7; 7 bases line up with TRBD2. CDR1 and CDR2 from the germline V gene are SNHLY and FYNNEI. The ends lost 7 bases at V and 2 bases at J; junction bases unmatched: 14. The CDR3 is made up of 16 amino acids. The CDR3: CASKWDRGGRTYEQYF. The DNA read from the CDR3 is TGTGCCAGCAAGTGGGATCGCGGGGGTCGAACCTACGAG. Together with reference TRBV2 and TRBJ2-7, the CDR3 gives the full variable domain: EPEVTQTPSHQVTQMGQEVILRCVPISNHLYFYWYRQILGQKVEFLVSFYNNEISEKSEIFDDQFSVERPDGSNFTLKIRSTKLEDSAMYFCASKWDRGGRTYEQYFGPGTRLTVT.

CDR3 protein: CASSYGQGAGDTEAFF. The sequenced part of the CDR3 DNA is TGCGCCAGCAGTTACGGACAGGGGGCTGGAGACACTGAA. The chain is built from TRBV4-1 and TRBJ1-1; 11 positions match TRBD1. Coverage ceases 3 residues before the CDR3 finishes, and the germline J gene fills in the end. This CDR3 spans 16 amino acids. V shed 6 bases and J 3 bases; nucleotides not matched to a gene: 9. From germline, CDR1 is MGHRA and CDR2 YSYEKL.

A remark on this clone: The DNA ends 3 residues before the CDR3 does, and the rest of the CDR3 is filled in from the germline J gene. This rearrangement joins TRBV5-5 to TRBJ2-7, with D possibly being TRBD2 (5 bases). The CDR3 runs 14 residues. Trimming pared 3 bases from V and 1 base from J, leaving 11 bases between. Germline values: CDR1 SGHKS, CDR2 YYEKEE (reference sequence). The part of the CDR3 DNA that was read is TGTGCCAGCAGCTCGAGCGGTCCTTCCTACGAG. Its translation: CASSSSGPSYE. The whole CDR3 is CASSSSGPSYEQYF.

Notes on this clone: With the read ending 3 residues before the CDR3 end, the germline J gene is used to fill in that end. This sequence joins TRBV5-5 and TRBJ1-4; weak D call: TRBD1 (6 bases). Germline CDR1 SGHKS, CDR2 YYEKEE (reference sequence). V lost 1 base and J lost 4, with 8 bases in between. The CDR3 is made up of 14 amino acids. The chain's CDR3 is CASSLTGLNEKLFF. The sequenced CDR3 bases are TGTGCCAGCAGCTTGACAGGGCTTAATGAAAAA.

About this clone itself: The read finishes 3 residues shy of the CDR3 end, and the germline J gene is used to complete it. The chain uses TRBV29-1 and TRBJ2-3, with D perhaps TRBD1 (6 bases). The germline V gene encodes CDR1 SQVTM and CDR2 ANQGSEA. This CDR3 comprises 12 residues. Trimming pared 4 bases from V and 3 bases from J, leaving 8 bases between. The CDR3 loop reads CSVGGRTDTQYF. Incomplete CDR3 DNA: TGCAGCGTTGGGGGGCGGACAGATACG.

The CDR3 DNA, read in part, is TGTGCCAGTGCGGGGAGAAATAGCAATCAGCCC. Translation: CASAGRNSNQP. The CDR3 in its entirety is CASAGRNSNQPQHF. This chain joins TRBV19 and TRBJ1-5; D is unresolved. Read data end 3 residues before the CDR3 end; the end is taken from the germline J gene. Trimming removed 8 bases at V and 0 bases at J, with 11 bases between. CDR1 and CDR2 from the germline V gene are LNHDA and SQIVND (reference sequence). The CDR3 spans 14 residues.

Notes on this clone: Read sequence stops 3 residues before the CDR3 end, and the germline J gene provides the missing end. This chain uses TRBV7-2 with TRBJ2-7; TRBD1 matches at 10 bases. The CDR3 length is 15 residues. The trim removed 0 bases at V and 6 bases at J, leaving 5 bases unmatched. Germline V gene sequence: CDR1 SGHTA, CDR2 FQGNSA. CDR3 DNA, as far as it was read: TGTGCCAGCAGCTTAGCCAGCAGGACAGGGGGCGAG. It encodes CASSLASRTGGE. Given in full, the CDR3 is CASSLASRTGGEQYF.

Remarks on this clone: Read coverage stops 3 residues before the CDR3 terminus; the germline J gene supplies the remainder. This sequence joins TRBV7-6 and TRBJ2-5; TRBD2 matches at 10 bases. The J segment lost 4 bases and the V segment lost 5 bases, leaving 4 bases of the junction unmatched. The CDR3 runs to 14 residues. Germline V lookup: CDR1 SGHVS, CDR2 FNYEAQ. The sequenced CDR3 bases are TGTGCCAGCAGCCAGCGGGGGGGCAGAGAGACC. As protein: CASSQRGGRET. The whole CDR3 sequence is CASSQRGGRETQYF.

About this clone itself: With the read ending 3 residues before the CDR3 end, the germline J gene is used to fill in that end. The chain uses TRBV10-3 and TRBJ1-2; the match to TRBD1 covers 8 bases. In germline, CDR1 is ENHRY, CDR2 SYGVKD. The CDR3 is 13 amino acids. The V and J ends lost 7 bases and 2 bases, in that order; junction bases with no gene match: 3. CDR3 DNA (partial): TGTGCCATCAAGGGACAGGCGAACTATGGC. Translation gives CAIKGQANYG. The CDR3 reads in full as CAIKGQANYGYTF.

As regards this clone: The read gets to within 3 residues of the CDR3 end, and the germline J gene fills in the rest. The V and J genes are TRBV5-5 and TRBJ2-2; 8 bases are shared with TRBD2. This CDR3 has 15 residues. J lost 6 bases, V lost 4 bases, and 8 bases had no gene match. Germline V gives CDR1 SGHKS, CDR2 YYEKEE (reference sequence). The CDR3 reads CASSHGLALAGELFF. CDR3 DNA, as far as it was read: TGTGCCAGCAGCCATGGACTAGCCCTTGCCGGGGAG.

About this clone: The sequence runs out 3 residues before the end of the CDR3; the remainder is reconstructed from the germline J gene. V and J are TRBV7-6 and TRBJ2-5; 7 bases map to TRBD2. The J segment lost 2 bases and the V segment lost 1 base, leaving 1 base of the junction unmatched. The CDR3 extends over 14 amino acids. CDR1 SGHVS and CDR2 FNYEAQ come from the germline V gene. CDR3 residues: CASSLGGLQETQYF. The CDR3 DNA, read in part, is TGTGCCAGCAGCTTAGGGGGACTACAAGAGACC.

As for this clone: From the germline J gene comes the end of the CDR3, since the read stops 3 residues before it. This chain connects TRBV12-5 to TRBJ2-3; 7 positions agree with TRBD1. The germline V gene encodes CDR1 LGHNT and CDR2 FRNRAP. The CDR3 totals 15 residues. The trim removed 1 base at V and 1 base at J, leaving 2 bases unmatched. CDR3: CASGLGTGGTDTQYF. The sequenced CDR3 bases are TGTGCTAGTGGTTTGGGGACAGGCGGCACAGATACG.

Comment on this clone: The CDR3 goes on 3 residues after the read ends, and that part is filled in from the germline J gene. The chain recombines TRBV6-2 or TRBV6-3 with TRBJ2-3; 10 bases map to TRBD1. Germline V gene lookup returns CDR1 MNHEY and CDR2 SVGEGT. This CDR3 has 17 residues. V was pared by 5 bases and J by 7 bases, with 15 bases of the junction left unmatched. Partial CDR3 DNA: TGTGCCAGCAGTCCGACAGGGGGCGGTTGGGTCACGAATACG. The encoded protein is CASSPTGGGWVTNT. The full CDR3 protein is CASSPTGGGWVTNTQYF.

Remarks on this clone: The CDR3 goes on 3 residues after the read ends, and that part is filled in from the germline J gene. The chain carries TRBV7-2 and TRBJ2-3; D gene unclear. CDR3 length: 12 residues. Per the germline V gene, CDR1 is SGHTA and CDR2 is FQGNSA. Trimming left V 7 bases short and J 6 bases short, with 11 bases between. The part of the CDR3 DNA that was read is TGTGCCAGCAACCAAGGTTGGGATACG. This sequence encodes CASNQGWDT. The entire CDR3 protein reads CASNQGWDTQYF. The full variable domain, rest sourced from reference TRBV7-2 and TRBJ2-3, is GAGVSQSPSNKVTEKGKDVELRCDPISGHTALYWYRQSLGQGLEFLIYFQGNSAPDKSGLPSDRFSAERTGGSVSTLTIQRTQQEDSAVYLCASNQGWDTQYFGPGTRLTVL.

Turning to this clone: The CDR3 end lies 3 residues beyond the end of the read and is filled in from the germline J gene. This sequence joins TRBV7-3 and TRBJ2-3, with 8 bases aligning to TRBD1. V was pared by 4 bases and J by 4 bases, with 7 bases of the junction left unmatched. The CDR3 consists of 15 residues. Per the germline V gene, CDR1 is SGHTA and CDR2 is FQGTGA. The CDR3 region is CASSSRTGTSDTQYF. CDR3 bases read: TGTGCCAGCAGCTCCCGGACAGGGACATCAGATACG.

The CDR3 loop is CASSLGLAGGIYEQYF. CDR3 bases read: TGTGCCAGCAGCTTGGGGCTAGCGGGAGGGATCTACGAG. The chain recombines TRBV5-4 with TRBJ2-7; 12 nucleotides agree with TRBD2. Read coverage stops 3 residues before the CDR3 terminus; the germline J gene supplies the remainder. There are 16 residues in the CDR3. CDR1 is SGHNT, CDR2 YYREEE, per germline (reference sequence). V lost 0 bases to trimming and J lost 3 bases; unmatched junction nucleotides: 4.

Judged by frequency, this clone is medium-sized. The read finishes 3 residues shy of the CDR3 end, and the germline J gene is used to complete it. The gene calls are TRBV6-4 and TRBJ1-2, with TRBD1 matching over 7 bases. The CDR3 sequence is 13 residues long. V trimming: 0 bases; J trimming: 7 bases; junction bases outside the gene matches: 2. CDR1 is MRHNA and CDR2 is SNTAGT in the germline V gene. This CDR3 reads CASSDSPGGGYTF. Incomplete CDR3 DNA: TGTGCCAGCAGTGACTCGCCAGGGGGTGGC.

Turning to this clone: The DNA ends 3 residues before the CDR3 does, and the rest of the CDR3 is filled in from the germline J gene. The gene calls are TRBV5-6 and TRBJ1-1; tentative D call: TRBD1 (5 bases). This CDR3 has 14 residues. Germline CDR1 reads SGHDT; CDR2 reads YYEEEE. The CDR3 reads CASSGMGRGTEAFF. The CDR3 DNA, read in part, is TGTGCCAGCAGTGGGATGGGGAGGGGAACCGAA. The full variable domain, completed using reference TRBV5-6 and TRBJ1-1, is DAGVTQSPTHLIKTRGQQVTLRCSPKSGHDTVSWYQQALGQGPQFIFQYYEEEERQRGNFPDRFSGHQFPNYSSELNVNALLLGDSALYLCASSGMGRGTEAFFGQGTRLTVV.

CDR3 bases read: TGCAGTGCTTTCAGAAGACAGGGGAGCACAGATACG. Its translation: CSAFRRQGSTDT. The whole CDR3 protein is CSAFRRQGSTDTQYF. The J gene is TRBJ2-3, the V gene TRBV20-1; 8 bases agree with TRBD1. The CDR3 is cut off 3 residues early in the read; its end comes from the germline J gene. Germline trimming cut 5 bases from V and 0 bases from J; bases unmatched to any gene: 7. The CDR3 has 15 residues. CDR1 and CDR2 (germline): DFQATT, SNEGSKA (reference sequence).

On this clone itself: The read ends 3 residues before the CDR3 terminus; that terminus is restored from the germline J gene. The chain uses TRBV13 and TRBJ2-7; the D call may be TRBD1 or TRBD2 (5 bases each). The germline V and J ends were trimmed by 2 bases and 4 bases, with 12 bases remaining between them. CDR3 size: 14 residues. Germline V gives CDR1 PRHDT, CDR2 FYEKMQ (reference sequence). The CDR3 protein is CASSLRGADYEQYF. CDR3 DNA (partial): TGTGCCAGCAGCTTAAGAGGGGCGGATTACGAG.

This CDR3 is CASSPSGQINTEAFF. The part of the CDR3 DNA that was read is TGTGCCAGCAGCCCCTCCGGACAGATAAACACTGAA. V is TRBV28 and J is TRBJ1-1; the D gene is possibly TRBD1 (6 bases). The CDR3 end is not reached by the read, which stops 3 residues before it; the germline J gene fills it in. Per germline, CDR1 MDHEN and CDR2 SYDVKM. V lost 6 bases to trimming and J lost 2 bases, with 16 bases between them. This CDR3 comprises 15 residues.

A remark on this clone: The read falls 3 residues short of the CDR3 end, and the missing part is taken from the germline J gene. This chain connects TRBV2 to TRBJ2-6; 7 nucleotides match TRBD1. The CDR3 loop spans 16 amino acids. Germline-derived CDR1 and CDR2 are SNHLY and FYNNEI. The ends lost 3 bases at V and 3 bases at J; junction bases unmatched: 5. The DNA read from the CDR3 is TGTGCCAGCAGTGAGTTCCGGACAGGTGGGGCCAACGTC. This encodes CASSEFRTGGANV. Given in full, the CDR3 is CASSEFRTGGANVLTF.

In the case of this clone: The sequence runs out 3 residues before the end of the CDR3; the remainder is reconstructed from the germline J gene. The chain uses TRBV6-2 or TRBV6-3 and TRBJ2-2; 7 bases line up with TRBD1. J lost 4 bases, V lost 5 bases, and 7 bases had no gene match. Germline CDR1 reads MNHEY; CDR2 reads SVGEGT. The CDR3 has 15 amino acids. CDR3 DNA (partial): TGTGCCAGCAGTACCACCGGGACAGTCACCGGGGAG. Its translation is CASSTTGTVTGE. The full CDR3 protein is CASSTTGTVTGELFF.

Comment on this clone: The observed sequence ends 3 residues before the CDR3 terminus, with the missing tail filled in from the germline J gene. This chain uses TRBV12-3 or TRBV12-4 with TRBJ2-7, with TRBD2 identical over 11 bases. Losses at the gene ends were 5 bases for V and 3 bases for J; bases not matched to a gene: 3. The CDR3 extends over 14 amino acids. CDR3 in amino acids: CASSILAGDYEQYF. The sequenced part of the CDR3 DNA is TGTGCCAGCAGTATACTAGCGGGGGACTACGAG.

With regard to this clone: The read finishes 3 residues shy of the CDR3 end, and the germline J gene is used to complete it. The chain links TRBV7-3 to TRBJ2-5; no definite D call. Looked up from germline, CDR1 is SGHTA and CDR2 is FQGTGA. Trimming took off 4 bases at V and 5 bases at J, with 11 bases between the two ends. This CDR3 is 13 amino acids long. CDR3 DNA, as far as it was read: TGTGCCAGCAGCTCCGGGTGGTTGGAGACC. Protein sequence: CASSSGWLET. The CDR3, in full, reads CASSSGWLETQYF.